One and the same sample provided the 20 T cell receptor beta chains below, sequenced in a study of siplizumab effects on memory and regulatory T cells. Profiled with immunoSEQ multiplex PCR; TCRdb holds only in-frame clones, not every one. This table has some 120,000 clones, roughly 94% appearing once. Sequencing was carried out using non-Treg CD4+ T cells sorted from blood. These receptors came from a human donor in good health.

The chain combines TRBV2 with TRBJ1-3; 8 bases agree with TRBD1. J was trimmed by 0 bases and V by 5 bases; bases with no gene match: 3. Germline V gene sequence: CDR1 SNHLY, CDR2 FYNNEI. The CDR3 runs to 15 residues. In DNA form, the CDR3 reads TGTGCCAGCAGTCAGGGGGCCTCCTCTGGAAACACCATATATTTT. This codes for CASSQGASSGNTIYF.

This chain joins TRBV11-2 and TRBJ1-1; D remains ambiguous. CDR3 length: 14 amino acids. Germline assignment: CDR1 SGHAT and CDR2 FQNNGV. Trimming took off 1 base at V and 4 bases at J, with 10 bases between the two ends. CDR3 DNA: TGTGCCAGCAGCTTAGCACTGTACGGCACTGAAGCTTTCTTT. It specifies CASSLALYGTEAFF.

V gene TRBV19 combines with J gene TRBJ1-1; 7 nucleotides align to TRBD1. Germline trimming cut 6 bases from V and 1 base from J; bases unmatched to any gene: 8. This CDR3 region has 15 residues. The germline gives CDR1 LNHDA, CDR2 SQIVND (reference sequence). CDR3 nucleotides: TGTGCCAGTAGGCCCACGGGACAGAAGAACACTGAAGCTTTCTTT. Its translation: CASRPTGQKNTEAFF.

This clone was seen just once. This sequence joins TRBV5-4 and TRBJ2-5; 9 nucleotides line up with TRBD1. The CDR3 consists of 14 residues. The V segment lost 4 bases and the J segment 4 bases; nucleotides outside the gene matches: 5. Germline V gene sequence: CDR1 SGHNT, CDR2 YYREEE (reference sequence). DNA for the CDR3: TGTGCCAGCAGCCCGCCGACAGGGGGAGAGACCCAGTACTTC. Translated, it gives CASSPPTGGETQYF.

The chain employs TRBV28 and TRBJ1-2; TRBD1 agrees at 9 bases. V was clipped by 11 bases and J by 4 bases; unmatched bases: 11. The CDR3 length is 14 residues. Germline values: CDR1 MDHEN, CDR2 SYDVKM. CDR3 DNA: TGTGCCTCGGGACAGGGAGTCGGTCGCTATGGCTACACCTTC. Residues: CASGQGVGRYGYTF.

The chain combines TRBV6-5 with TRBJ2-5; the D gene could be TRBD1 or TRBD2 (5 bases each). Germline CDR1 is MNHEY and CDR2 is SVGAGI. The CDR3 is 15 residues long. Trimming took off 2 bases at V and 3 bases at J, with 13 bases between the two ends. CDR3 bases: TGTGCCAGCAGTTACGAGGGACGCCCGGAAGAGACCCAGTACTTC. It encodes CASSYEGRPEETQYF.

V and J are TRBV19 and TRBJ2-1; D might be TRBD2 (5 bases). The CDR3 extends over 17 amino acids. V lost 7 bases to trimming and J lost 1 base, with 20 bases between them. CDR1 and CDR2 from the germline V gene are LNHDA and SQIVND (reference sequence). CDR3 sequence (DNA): TGTGCCAGTACCAAGAGAAACACGGGATGGTCCTACAATGAGCAGTTCTTC. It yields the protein CASTKRNTGWSYNEQFF.

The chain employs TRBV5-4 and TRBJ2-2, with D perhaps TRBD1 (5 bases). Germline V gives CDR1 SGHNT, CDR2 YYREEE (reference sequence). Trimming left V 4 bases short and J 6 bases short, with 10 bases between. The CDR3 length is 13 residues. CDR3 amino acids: CASSRRGSGELFF. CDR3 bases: TGTGCCAGCAGCCGTAGGGGCTCCGGGGAGCTGTTTTTT.

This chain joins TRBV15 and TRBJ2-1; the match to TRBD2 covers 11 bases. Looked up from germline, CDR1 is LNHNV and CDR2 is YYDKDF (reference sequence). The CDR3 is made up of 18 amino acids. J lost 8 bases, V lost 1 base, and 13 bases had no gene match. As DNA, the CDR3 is TGTGCCACCAGCAGAGCTGCCCCCACTAGCGGGAGTAAGGATGAGCAGTTCTTC. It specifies CATSRAAPTSGSKDEQFF.

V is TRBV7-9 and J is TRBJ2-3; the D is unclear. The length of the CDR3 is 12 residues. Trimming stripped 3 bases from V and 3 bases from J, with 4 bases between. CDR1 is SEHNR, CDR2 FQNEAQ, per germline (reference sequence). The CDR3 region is CASSFRTDTQYF. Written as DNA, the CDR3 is TGTGCCAGCAGCTTTCGGACAGATACGCAGTATTTT.

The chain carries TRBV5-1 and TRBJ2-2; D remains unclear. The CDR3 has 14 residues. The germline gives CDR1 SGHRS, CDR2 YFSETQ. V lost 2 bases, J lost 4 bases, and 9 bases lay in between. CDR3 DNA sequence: TGCGCCAGCAGCTTCGACGGTCCCACCGGGGAGCTGTTTTTT. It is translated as CASSFDGPTGELFF.

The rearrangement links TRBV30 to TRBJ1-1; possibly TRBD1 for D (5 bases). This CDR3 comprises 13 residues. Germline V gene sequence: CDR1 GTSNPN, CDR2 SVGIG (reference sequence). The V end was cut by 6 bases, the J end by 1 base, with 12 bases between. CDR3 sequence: CACTPGGNTEAFF. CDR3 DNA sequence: TGTGCCTGTACCCCGGGGGGGAACACTGAAGCTTTCTTT.

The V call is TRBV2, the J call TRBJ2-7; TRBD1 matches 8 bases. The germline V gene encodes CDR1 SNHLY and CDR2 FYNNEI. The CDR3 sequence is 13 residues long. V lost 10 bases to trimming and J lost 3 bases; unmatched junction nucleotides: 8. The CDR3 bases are TGTGCCACCTCGCAGGGGGCAAACTACGAGCAGTACTTC. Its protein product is CATSQGANYEQYF.

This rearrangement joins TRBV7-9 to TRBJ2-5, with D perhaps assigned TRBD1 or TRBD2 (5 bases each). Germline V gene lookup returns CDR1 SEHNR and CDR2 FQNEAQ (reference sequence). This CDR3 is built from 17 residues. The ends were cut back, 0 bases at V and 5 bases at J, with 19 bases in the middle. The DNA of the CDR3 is TGTGCCAGCAGCTTAGCGTCTGGGACGACTGGAAGGGAGACCCAGTACTTC. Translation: CASSLASGTTGRETQYF.

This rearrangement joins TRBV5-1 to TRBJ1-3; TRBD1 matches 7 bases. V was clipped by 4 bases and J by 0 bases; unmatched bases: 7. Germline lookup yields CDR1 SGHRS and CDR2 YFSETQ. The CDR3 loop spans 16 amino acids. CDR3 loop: CASSPGQASSGNTIYF. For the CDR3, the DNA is TGCGCCAGCAGCCCTGGACAGGCGAGCTCTGGAAACACCATATATTTT.

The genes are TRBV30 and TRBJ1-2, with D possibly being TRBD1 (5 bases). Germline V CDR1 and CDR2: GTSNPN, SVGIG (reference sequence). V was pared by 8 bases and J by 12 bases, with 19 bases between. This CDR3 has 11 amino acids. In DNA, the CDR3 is TGTGCCGTGGGGGGGGTTGACACCGACACCTTC. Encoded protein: CAVGGVDTDTF.

In DNA, the CDR3 is TGCGCCAGCAGCTTGGAAGCATCCGGGGGCTCACCCCTCCACTTT. It encodes CASSLEASGGSPLHF. The rearrangement links TRBV5-1 to TRBJ1-6, with D perhaps matching TRBD1 (6 bases). The CDR3 extends over 15 amino acids. CDR1 and CDR2 (germline): SGHRS, YFSETQ. V lost 0 bases and J 10 bases, leaving 14 bases between the germline ends.

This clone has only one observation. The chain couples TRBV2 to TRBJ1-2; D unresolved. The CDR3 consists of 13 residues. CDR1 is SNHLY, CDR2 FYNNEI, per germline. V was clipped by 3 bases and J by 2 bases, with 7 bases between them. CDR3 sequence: CASSDRVNYGYTF. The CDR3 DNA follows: TGTGCCAGCAGTGATCGTGTAAACTATGGCTACACCTTC.

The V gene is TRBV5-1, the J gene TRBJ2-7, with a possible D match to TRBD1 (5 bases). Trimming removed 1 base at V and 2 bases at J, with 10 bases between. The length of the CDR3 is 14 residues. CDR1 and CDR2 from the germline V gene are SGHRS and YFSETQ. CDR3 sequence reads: CASSLTLGAYEQYF. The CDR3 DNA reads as TGCGCCAGCAGCTTGACCTTAGGGGCCTACGAGCAGTACTTC. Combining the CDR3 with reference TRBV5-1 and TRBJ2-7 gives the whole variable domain KAGVTQTPRYLIKTRGQQVTLSCSPISGHRSVSWYQQTPGQGLQFLFEYFSETQRNKGNFPGRFSGRQFSNSRSEMNVSTLELGDSALYLCASSLTLGAYEQYFGPGTRLTVT.

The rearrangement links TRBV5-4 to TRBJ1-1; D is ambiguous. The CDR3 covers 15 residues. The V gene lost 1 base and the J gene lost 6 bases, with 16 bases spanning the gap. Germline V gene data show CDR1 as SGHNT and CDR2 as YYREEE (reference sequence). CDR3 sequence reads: CASSLLAGGEAEAFF. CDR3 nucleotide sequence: TGTGCCAGCAGCTTGCTCGCGGGCGGGGAGGCTGAAGCTTTCTTT.